This T cell receptor beta chain was sequenced during a study of cytomegalovirus exposure and HLA in healthy donors. The overall study: Around 200 million T cells yielded more than 95 million unique TCR beta sequences, as an earlier analysis found.

The PCR employed 60 Vbeta primers together with 13 Jbeta primers. Clones were read by immunoSEQ multiplex PCR, and TCRdb kept only the in-frame ones, dropping some. The sample lists fewer than 250,000 clones, roughly 84% occurring once. Overall study results and limits: The study flagged around 160 TCR beta chains as cytomegalovirus-associated. Earlier analysis looked at TCR beta V segments, and most were productive about 87% or about 30% of the time.

To note about this clone: Its antigen is undetermined.

The germline V gene encodes CDR1 MNHNY and CDR2 SVGAGI (reference sequence). V lost 7 bases, J lost 6 bases, and 4 bases stayed unmatched. This CDR3 contains 15 residues. This clonotype was sampled from a human donor in good health. The sequencing input was PBMCs. J is TRBJ2-2 and V is TRBV6-6; 14 bases are shared with TRBD2. The CDR3 reads CASIPGLAGAGELFF. In nucleotides, the CDR3 is TGTGCCAGCATCCCGGGACTAGCGGGGGCCGGGGAGCTGTTTTTT.